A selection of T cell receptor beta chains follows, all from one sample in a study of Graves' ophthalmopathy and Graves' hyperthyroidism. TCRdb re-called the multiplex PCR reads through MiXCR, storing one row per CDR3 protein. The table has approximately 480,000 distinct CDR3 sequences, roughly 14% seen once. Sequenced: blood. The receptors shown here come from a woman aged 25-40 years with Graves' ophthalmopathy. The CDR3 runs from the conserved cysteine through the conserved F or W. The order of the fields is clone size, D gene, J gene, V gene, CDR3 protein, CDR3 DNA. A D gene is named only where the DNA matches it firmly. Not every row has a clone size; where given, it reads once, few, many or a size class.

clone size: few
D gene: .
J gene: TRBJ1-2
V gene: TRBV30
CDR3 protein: CAWSEGTALGYTF
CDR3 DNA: TGTGCCTGGAGTGAGGGGACGGCGTTAGGCTACACCTTC

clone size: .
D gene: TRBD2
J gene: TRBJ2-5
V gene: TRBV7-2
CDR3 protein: CASSLTRTRETQYF
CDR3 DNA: TGTGCCAGCAGCTTAACCCGGACTAGGGAGACCCAGTACTTC

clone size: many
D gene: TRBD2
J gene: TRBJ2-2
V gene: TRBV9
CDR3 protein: CASSDYLSGETGELFF
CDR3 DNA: TGTGCCAGCAGCGATTATCTGAGCGGGGAAACCGGGGAGCTGTTTTTT

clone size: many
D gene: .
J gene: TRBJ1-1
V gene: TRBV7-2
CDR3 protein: CASSERDLPRAFF
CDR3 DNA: TGTGCCAGCAGCGAACGGGATCTCCCTAGGGCTTTCTTT

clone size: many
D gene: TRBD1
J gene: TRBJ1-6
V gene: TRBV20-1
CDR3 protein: CSALLTGGSPLHF
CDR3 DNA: TGCAGTGCTTTACTTACAGGGGGCTCACCCCTCCACTTT

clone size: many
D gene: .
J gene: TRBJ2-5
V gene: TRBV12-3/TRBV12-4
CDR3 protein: CASSATGRGGWTQYF
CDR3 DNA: TGTGCCAGCAGTGCTACAGGCAGGGGCGGGTGGACCCAGTACTTC

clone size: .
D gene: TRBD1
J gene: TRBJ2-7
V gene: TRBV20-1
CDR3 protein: CSARDGTGGEQYF
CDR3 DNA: TGCAGTGCTAGAGATGGGACAGGGGGCGAGCAGTACTTC

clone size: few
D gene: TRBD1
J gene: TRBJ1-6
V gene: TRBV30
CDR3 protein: CAWSPVGQGMNSPLHF
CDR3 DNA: TGTGCCTGGAGTCCGGTTGGACAGGGAATGAATTCACCCCTCCACTTT

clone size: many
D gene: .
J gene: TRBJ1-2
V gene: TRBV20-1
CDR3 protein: CSAPDTALGYTF
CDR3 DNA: TGCAGTGCTCCCGACACGGCCCTGGGCTACACCTTC

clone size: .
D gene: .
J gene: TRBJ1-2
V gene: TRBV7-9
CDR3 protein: CASSLMGVDYGYTF
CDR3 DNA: TGTGCCAGCAGCTTAATGGGGGTGGACTATGGCTACACCTTC

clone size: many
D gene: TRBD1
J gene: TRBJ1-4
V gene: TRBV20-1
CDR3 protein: CSARSGGQVGREKLFF
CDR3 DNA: TGCAGTGCTAGGTCTGGGGGACAGGTAGGGCGTGAAAAACTGTTTTTT

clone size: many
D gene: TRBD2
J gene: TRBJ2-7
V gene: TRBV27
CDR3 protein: CASSSTGLVGARGEQYF
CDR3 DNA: TGTGCCAGCAGTTCCACGGGACTAGTAGGGGCAAGGGGCGAGCAGTACTTC

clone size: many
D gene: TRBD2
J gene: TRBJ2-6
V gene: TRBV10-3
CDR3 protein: CAISEASGFSGANVLTF
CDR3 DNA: TGTGCCATCAGTGAGGCTAGCGGGTTCTCTGGGGCCAACGTCCTGACTTTC

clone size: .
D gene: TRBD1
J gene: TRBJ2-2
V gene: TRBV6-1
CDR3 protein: CASRIGTGSSGELFF
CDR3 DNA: TGTGCCAGCAGAATCGGGACAGGGTCTTCAGGGGAGCTGTTTTTT

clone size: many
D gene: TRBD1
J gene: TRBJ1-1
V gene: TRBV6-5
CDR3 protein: CASSYTSGGNTEAFF
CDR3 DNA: TGTGCCAGCAGTTACACGTCAGGGGGAAACACTGAAGCTTTCTTT

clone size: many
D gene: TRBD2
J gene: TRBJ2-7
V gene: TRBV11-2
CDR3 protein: CASSLGLAVTYEQYF
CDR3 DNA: TGTGCCAGCAGCTTAGGACTAGCGGTCACCTACGAGCAGTACTTC

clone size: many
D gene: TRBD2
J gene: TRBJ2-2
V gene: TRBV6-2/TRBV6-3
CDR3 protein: CASRGEASGPLNTGELFF
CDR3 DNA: TGTGCCAGCAGAGGGGAGGCTAGCGGGCCTCTTAACACCGGGGAGCTGTTTTTT

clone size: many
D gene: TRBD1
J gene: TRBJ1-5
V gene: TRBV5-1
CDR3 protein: CASSLGTGDNQPQHF
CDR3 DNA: TGCGCCAGCAGCTTGGGGACAGGGGACAATCAGCCCCAGCATTTT

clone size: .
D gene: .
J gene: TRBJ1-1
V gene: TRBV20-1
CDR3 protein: CSAPRVTETDAFF
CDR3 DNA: TGCAGTGCCCCTAGGGTCACCGAGACTGATGCTTTCTTT

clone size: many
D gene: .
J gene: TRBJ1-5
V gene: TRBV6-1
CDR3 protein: CASLYREGQPQHF
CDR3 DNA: TGTGCCAGCCTCTACAGGGAAGGTCAGCCCCAGCATTTT

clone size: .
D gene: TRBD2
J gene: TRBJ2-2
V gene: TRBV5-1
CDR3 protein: CASSPDLAGNTGELFF
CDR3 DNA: TGCGCCAGCAGCCCCGATCTAGCGGGAAACACCGGGGAGCTGTTTTTT

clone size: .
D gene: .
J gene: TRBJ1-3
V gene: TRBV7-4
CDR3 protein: CASSLEGPLNTIYF
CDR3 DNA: TGTGCCAGCAGCTTAGAGGGACCCTTGAACACCATATATTTT

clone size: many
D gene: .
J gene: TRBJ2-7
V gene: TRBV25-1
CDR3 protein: CASSGQSTSYEQYF
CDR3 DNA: TGTGCCAGCAGTGGGCAGAGTACCTCCTACGAGCAGTACTTC

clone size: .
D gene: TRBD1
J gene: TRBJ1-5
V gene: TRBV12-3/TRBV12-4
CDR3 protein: CASSLGAGGGWGNQPQHF
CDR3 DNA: TGTGCCAGCAGTTTAGGGGCAGGGGGAGGATGGGGCAATCAGCCCCAGCATTTT

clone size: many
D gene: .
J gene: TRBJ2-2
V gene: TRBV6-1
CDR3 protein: CASSDYRAGELFF
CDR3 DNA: TGTGCCAGCAGCGATTACAGGGCTGGGGAGCTGTTTTTT

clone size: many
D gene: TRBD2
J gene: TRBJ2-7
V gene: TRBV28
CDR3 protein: CASSLGSGRSTYEQYF
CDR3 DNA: TGTGCCAGCAGTTTAGGTAGCGGGAGGAGCACCTACGAGCAGTACTTC

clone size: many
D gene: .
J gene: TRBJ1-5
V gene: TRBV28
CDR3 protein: CASRPAWGNQPQHF
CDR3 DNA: TGTGCCAGCAGGCCGGCTTGGGGCAATCAGCCCCAGCATTTT

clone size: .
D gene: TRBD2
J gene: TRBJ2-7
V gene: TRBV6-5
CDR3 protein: CASSLKAGGYYEQYF
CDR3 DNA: TGTGCCAGCAGTTTGAAAGCGGGAGGGTACTACGAGCAGTACTTC

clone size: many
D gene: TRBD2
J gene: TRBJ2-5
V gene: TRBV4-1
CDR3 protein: CASSPGLAGDILGQETQYF
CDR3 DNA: TGCGCCAGCAGCCCTGGACTAGCGGGTGATATCCTCGGCCAAGAGACCCAGTACTTC

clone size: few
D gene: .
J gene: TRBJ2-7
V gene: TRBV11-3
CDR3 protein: CASSPRGLSGREQYF
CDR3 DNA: TGTGCCAGCAGCCCCAGGGGCCTATCCGGAAGGGAGCAGTACTTC

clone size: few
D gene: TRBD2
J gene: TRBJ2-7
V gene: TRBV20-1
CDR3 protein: CSAMDGRYEQYF
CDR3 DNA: TGCAGTGCTATGGACGGGAGGTACGAGCAGTACTTC

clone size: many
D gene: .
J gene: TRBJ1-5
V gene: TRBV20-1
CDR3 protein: CSADESNQPQHF
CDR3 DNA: TGCAGTGCGGACGAGAGCAATCAGCCCCAGCATTTT

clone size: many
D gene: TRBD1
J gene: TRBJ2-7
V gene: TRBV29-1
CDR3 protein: CSVRDRGDEQYF
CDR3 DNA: TGCAGCGTTCGGGACAGGGGAGACGAGCAGTACTTC

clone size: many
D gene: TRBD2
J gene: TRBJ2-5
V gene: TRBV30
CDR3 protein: CAWARGEETQYF
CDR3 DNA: TGTGCCTGGGCCCGGGGGGAAGAGACCCAGTACTTC

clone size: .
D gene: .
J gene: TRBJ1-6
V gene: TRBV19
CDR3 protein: CASSLGAVSSPLHF
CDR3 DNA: TGTGCCAGTAGTCTAGGGGCAGTAAGCTCACCCCTCCACTTT

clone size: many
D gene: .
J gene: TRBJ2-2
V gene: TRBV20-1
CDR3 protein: CSARREDSVTGELFF
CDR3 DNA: TGCAGTGCTAGAAGGGAGGACAGTGTAACCGGGGAGCTGTTTTTT

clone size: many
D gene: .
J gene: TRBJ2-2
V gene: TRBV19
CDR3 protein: CASSMQLAVNTGELFF
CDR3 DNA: TGTGCCAGTAGTATGCAACTAGCTGTGAACACCGGGGAGCTGTTTTTT

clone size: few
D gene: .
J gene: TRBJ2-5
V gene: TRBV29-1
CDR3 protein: CSAGSGAGETQYF
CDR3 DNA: TGCAGCGCGGGCTCCGGGGCCGGGGAGACCCAGTACTTC

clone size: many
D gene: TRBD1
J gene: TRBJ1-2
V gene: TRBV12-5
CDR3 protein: CASGSRGQNDGYTF
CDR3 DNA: TGTGCTAGTGGGTCCCGGGGACAGAACGATGGCTACACCTTC

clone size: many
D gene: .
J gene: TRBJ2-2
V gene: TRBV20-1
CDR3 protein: CSARLPYAAGTGELFF
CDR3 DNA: TGCAGTGCTAGACTTCCCTACGCGGCGGGCACCGGGGAGCTGTTTTTT

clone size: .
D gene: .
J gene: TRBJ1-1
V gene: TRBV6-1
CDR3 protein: CASNRNTEACF
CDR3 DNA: TGTGCCAGCAACAGAAACACTGAAGCTTGCTTT